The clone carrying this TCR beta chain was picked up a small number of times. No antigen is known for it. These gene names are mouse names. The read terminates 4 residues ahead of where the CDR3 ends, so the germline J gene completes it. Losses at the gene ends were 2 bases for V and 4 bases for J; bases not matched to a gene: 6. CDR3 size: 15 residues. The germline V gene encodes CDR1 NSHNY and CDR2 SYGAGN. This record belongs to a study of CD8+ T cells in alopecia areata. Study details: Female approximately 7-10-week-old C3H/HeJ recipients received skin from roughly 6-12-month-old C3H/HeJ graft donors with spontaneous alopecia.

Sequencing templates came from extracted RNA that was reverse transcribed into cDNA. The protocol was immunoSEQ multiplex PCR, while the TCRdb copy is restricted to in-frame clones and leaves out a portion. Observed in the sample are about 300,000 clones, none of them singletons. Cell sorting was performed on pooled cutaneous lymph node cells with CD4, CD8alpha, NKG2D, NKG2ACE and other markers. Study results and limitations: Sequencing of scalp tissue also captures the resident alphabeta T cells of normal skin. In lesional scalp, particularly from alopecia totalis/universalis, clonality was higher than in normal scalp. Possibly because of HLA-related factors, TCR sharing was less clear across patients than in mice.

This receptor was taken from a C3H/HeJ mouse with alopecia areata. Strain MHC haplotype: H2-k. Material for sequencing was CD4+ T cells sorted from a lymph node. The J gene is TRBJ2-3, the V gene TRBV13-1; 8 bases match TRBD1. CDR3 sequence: CASSDRGRGTETLYF. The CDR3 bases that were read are TGTGCCAGCAGTGACAGGGGGCGCGGGACAGAA.